A selection of T cell receptor beta chains follows, all from one sample in a study of blood T cell repertoires in COVID-19. This table comes from immunoSEQ multiplex PCR, and its TCRdb copy is limited to in-frame clones, with some not included. The data hold about 240,000 clones, with about 80% observed a single time. The source material was PBMCs or T cells enriched from blood (not recorded which). All receptors derive from a middle-aged woman who had been exposed to COVID-19. Each CDR3 is given with its conserved first and last residue. Fields, in order: clone size, D gene, J gene, V gene, CDR3 protein, CDR3 DNA. D genes are given only for firm matches. Size is omitted from some rows. Given values are once, few, many or a class for expanded clones.

size: .; D: .; J: TRBJ1-1; V: TRBV12-3/TRBV12-4; CDR3: CASSTRTEAFF; DNA: TGTGCCAGCAGTACCAGGACTGAAGCTTTCTTT
size: .; D: TRBD1; J: TRBJ1-4; V: TRBV5-1; CDR3: CASRDRVDEKLFF; DNA: TGCGCCAGCAGGGACAGGGTGGATGAAAAACTGTTTTTT
size: .; D: TRBD2; J: TRBJ2-1; V: TRBV7-2; CDR3: CASSLLAGGRDHEQFF; DNA: TGTGCCAGCAGCTTATTAGCGGGGGGGCGGGATCATGAGCAGTTCTTC
size: .; D: .; J: TRBJ2-7; V: TRBV18; CDR3: CASSPTTTTYEQYF; DNA: TGTGCCAGCTCACCCACCACCACTACCTACGAGCAGTACTTC
size: .; D: TRBD1; J: TRBJ2-5; V: TRBV7-2; CDR3: CASSPTGVGETQYF; DNA: TGTGCCAGCAGCCCGACAGGGGTGGGGGAGACCCAGTACTTC
size: .; D: .; J: TRBJ2-3; V: TRBV5-1; CDR3: CASSLDLGRFTDTQYF; DNA: TGCGCCAGCAGCTTGGATCTAGGTCGTTTTACAGATACGCAGTATTTT
size: .; D: .; J: TRBJ2-1; V: TRBV5-1; CDR3: CASSSGTYNEQFF; DNA: TGCGCCAGCAGCTCCGGGACTTACAATGAGCAGTTCTTC
size: .; D: TRBD2; J: TRBJ2-7; V: TRBV7-9; CDR3: CASGQRLASGGRLGYEQYF; DNA: TGTGCCAGCGGACAGAGGTTGGCTAGCGGGGGGCGCCTAGGCTACGAGCAGTACTTC
size: .; D: TRBD1; J: TRBJ2-7; V: TRBV6-5; CDR3: CAIQDRGYYEQYF; DNA: TGTGCCATCCAGGACAGGGGGTACTACGAGCAGTACTTC
size: .; D: .; J: TRBJ1-2; V: TRBV12-5; CDR3: CASGSAAGSVGYTF; DNA: TGTGCTAGTGGTTCCGCGGCAGGGTCGGTGGGCTACACCTTC
size: .; D: .; J: TRBJ1-1; V: TRBV28; CDR3: CASSGRREAFF; DNA: TGTGCCAGCAGCGGGCGGAGGGAGGCTTTCTTT
size: .; D: TRBD1; J: TRBJ1-5; V: TRBV28; CDR3: CASRDTDRGQGQPQHF; DNA: TGTGCCAGCCGGGACACCGACAGGGGGCAAGGGCAGCCCCAGCATTTT
size: .; D: .; J: TRBJ1-5; V: TRBV15; CDR3: CATSSFTAGQPQHF; DNA: TGTGCCACCAGCTCATTCACCGCCGGGCAGCCCCAGCATTTT
size: once; D: .; J: TRBJ2-2; V: TRBV6-2/TRBV6-3; CDR3: CASSTTGFNTGELFF; DNA: TGTGCCAGCAGCACAACGGGATTTAACACCGGGGAGCTGTTTTTT
size: .; D: TRBD1; J: TRBJ1-1; V: TRBV4-2; CDR3: CASSRTGRGTEAFF; DNA: TGTGCCAGCAGCCGGACAGGGCGGGGCACTGAAGCTTTCTTT
size: .; D: .; J: TRBJ2-1; V: TRBV9; CDR3: CASSVAGTSSYNEQFF; DNA: TGTGCCAGCAGCGTAGCGGGGACAAGCTCCTACAATGAGCAGTTCTTC
size: .; D: TRBD1; J: TRBJ1-6; V: TRBV19; CDR3: CASSLQDRDGTNSPLHF; DNA: TGTGCCAGTAGCCTCCAGGACAGGGACGGTACTAATTCACCCCTCCACTTT
size: .; D: .; J: TRBJ1-1; V: TRBV7-3; CDR3: CASSSRGSNTEAFF; DNA: TGTGCCAGCTCCTCTCGGGGGTCGAACACTGAAGCTTTCTTT
size: .; D: TRBD1; J: TRBJ2-4; V: TRBV4-3; CDR3: CASSQDLTRGHLIKENIQYF; DNA: TGCGCCAGCAGCCAAGATCTTACCAGGGGGCACCTAATTAAAGAAAACATTCAGTACTTC
size: .; D: .; J: TRBJ1-2; V: TRBV12-3/TRBV12-4; CDR3: CASKTQGRGYTF; DNA: TGTGCCAGCAAAACACAGGGACGTGGCTACACCTTC
size: .; D: .; J: TRBJ2-1; V: TRBV7-3; CDR3: CASSLKLYNEQFF; DNA: TGTGCCAGCAGCTTAAAACTGTACAATGAGCAGTTCTTC
size: .; D: .; J: TRBJ1-1; V: TRBV29-1; CDR3: CSVAGQVNTEAFF; DNA: TGCAGCGTTGCGGGACAAGTGAACACTGAAGCTTTCTTT
size: few; D: TRBD1; J: TRBJ1-5; V: TRBV7-2; CDR3: CASSLTGAQNQPQHF; DNA: TGTGCCAGCAGCTTAACAGGGGCCCAAAATCAGCCCCAGCATTTT
size: .; D: .; J: TRBJ2-1; V: TRBV24-1; CDR3: CATRPSLVNEQFF; DNA: TGTGCCACCAGGCCCTCATTAGTGAATGAGCAGTTCTTC
size: .; D: TRBD2; J: TRBJ2-3; V: TRBV7-2; CDR3: CASSLELAEDTQYF; DNA: TGTGCCAGCAGCTTAGAGCTAGCGGAAGATACGCAGTATTTT
size: .; D: TRBD1; J: TRBJ1-5; V: TRBV15; CDR3: CATSPRTGLNQPQHF; DNA: TGTGCCACCAGCCCCCGGACAGGCCTGAATCAGCCCCAGCATTTT
size: .; D: TRBD1; J: TRBJ1-5; V: TRBV24-1; CDR3: CATSDSTGEFNQPQHF; DNA: TGTGCCACCAGTGATTCCACAGGGGAATTCAATCAGCCCCAGCATTTT
size: once; D: TRBD1; J: TRBJ2-2; V: TRBV29-1; CDR3: CSVLEGATDTGELFF; DNA: TGCAGCGTCCTCGAGGGGGCAACGGACACCGGGGAGCTGTTTTTT
size: .; D: .; J: TRBJ2-3; V: TRBV5-1; CDR3: CASSLGHYTDTQYF; DNA: TGCGCCAGCAGCTTGGGACATTACACAGATACGCAGTATTTT
size: .; D: .; J: TRBJ2-1; V: TRBV10-3; CDR3: CAISPSSQEQFF; DNA: TGTGCCATCAGTCCCTCGTCGCAGGAGCAGTTCTTC
size: .; D: TRBD2; J: TRBJ2-1; V: TRBV29-1; CDR3: CSVVGQGLVGQFF; DNA: TGCAGCGTTGTCGGTCAGGGACTAGTTGGGCAGTTCTTC
size: .; D: .; J: TRBJ1-3; V: TRBV7-6; CDR3: CASHSVSGNTIYF; DNA: TGTGCCAGCCACTCTGTCTCTGGAAACACCATATATTTT
size: .; D: TRBD1; J: TRBJ2-3; V: TRBV9; CDR3: CASDRTGDLGDTQYF; DNA: TGTGCCAGCGACCGGACAGGGGATCTCGGAGATACGCAGTATTTT
size: .; D: .; J: TRBJ1-6; V: TRBV11-2; CDR3: CASSRGGDGYNSPLHF; DNA: TGTGCCAGCAGTCGAGGGGGGGACGGCTATAATTCACCCCTCCACTTT
size: .; D: .; J: TRBJ2-1; V: TRBV5-1; CDR3: CASSLDGGPYNEQFF; DNA: TGCGCCAGCAGCTTGGACGGGGGTCCCTACAATGAGCAGTTCTTC
size: many; D: .; J: TRBJ1-5; V: TRBV7-2; CDR3: CASSLVAGSNQPQHF; DNA: TGTGCCAGCAGCTTAGTGGCGGGTTCCAATCAGCCCCAGCATTTT
size: .; D: .; J: TRBJ2-7; V: TRBV11-2; CDR3: CASSIGGDHYEQYF; DNA: TGTGCCAGCAGTATAGGGGGGGACCACTACGAGCAGTACTTC
size: .; D: TRBD2; J: TRBJ2-1; V: TRBV4-2; CDR3: CASSQDRVAGGQSEQFF; DNA: TGTGCCAGCAGCCAAGATCGAGTAGCGGGGGGGCAGAGTGAGCAGTTCTTC
size: .; D: TRBD2; J: TRBJ2-5; V: TRBV7-9; CDR3: CASSLTSGGASQETQYF; DNA: TGTGCCAGCAGCCTGACTAGCGGGGGGGCGTCCCAAGAGACCCAGTACTTC
size: .; D: .; J: TRBJ2-1; V: TRBV27; CDR3: CASSLSYPGNEQFF; DNA: TGTGCCAGCAGTTTATCTTACCCAGGTAATGAGCAGTTCTTC
size: .; D: TRBD1; J: TRBJ1-1; V: TRBV12-3/TRBV12-4; CDR3: CASRGQGIGEAFF; DNA: TGTGCCAGCAGGGGACAGGGGATTGGTGAAGCTTTCTTT
size: once; D: TRBD1; J: TRBJ2-2; V: TRBV7-6; CDR3: CASSLDRGRVTGELFF; DNA: TGTGCCAGCAGCTTAGACAGGGGGCGCGTCACCGGGGAGCTGTTTTTT
size: .; D: TRBD1; J: TRBJ1-1; V: TRBV29-1; CDR3: CSVAPTGGGPEAFF; DNA: TGCAGCGTTGCCCCGACAGGGGGCGGGCCTGAAGCTTTCTTT
size: .; D: .; J: TRBJ1-4; V: TRBV4-3; CDR3: CASSQDLGKQGEKLFF; DNA: TGCGCCAGCAGCCAAGATTTGGGTAAACAGGGTGAAAAACTGTTTTTT
size: .; D: TRBD1; J: TRBJ2-3; V: TRBV10-3; CDR3: CAISTGDGQYF; DNA: TGTGCCATCAGCACAGGGGATGGGCAGTATTTT
size: .; D: TRBD1; J: TRBJ1-1; V: TRBV5-1; CDR3: CASSYRQGGNTEAFF; DNA: TGCGCCAGCAGCTACCGACAGGGCGGGAACACTGAAGCTTTCTTT
size: .; D: .; J: TRBJ1-2; V: TRBV7-2; CDR3: CASSLGQGVYGYTF; DNA: TGTGCCAGCAGCTTGGGCCAGGGCGTCTATGGCTACACCTTC
size: .; D: .; J: TRBJ1-2; V: TRBV6-2/TRBV6-3; CDR3: CASSWLSTETRYYGYTF; DNA: TGTGCCAGCAGTTGGCTTTCAACAGAGACGCGCTACTATGGCTACACCTTC
size: .; D: .; J: TRBJ1-4; V: TRBV2; CDR3: CASSELQGANEKLFF; DNA: TGTGCCAGCAGTGAACTTCAGGGCGCTAATGAAAAACTGTTTTTT
size: .; D: .; J: TRBJ1-3; V: TRBV7-9; CDR3: CASSLDSTGNTIYF; DNA: TGTGCCAGCAGCTTAGACAGTACAGGAAACACCATATATTTT
size: .; D: .; J: TRBJ1-2; V: TRBV7-2; CDR3: CASSPGEGNGYTF; DNA: TGTGCCAGCAGCCCAGGGGAGGGTAATGGCTACACCTTC
size: once; D: .; J: TRBJ1-4; V: TRBV30; CDR3: CAWIPVAVSEKLFF; DNA: TGTGCCTGGATCCCCGTCGCAGTTTCGGAAAAACTGTTTTTT
size: once; D: TRBD1; J: TRBJ1-1; V: TRBV7-6; CDR3: CASSLAVTGRAEAFF; DNA: TGTGCCAGCAGCTTAGCCGTGACAGGGCGTGCTGAAGCTTTCTTT